The present TCR beta chain was sequenced within a study of blood T cell repertoires in COVID-19. Across the whole study: In each case, the material was cDNA or gDNA derived from T cells, B-cell-depleted T cells, or PBMCs.

TCRdb keeps only in-frame clones here, not all; method: immunoSEQ multiplex PCR. The table shows 200,000 to 250,000 clones, with 80% to 90% occurring only once. The germline V gene encodes CDR1 LNHNV and CDR2 YYDKDF (reference sequence). This CDR3 has 17 residues. Trimming took 0 bases from V and 6 from J, leaving 17 bases between them. The TCR originated in a man older than 75 with acute or convalescent COVID-19. The chain combines TRBV15 with TRBJ2-2; perhaps TRBD1 as D (6 bases). Sample: peripheral blood. The CDR3: CATSRDIPNRDSGELFF. The CDR3 DNA reads as TGTGCCACCAGCAGAGATATCCCTAACAGGGATTCCGGGGAGCTGTTTTTT.